This T cell receptor beta chain was profiled in a study of T cell responses to AZD1222 COVID-19 vaccine. The CDR3 extends over 14 amino acids. V was pared by 3 bases and J by 5 bases, with 14 bases between. Germline CDR1 SGHRS, CDR2 YFSETQ. Measured with immunoSEQ multiplex PCR; TCRdb has only the in-frame clones, and not every one. The table records 150,000 to 200,000 clones, about nine tenths of them present only once. The chain has TRBV5-1 and TRBJ1-1; D gene unclear. This receptor was taken from an adult in good health. Sequences were derived from peripheral blood, sampled on day 0 of AZD1222 vaccination. The CDR3 protein is CASSYRLGETEAFF. The CDR3 nucleotides read TGCGCCAGCAGCTACCGTCTGGGAGAAACTGAAGCTTTCTTT.